These 30 T cell receptor beta chains were all obtained from the same sample, sequenced in a study of blood T cell repertoires in COVID-19. The protocol was immunoSEQ multiplex PCR, while the TCRdb copy is restricted to in-frame clones and leaves out a portion. The sample shows around 150,000 clones, under 95% of them seen only once. The sequenced material came from peripheral blood. These receptors came from a man aged 60 to 69 with active or convalescent COVID-19.

The chain combines TRBV7-9 with TRBJ2-5, with D perhaps matching TRBD2 (6 bases). From germline, CDR1 is SEHNR and CDR2 FQNEAQ (reference sequence). The CDR3 has 14 residues. V was shortened by 0 bases and J by 2 bases, with 7 bases between the two germline ends. CDR3 region: CASSLAREQETQYF. CDR3 bases: TGTGCCAGCAGCTTAGCCCGGGAGCAAGAGACCCAGTACTTC.

The J gene is TRBJ2-5, the V gene TRBV5-1; weak D call: TRBD2 (5 bases). This CDR3 region has 15 residues. Germline CDR1 SGHRS, CDR2 YFSETQ. The V gene lost 4 bases and the J gene lost 1 base, with 14 bases spanning the gap. The CDR3, as DNA: TGCGCCAGCAGCGACCTACTAGGAGTCCAAGAGACCCAGTACTTC. It specifies CASSDLLGVQETQYF.

The chain's CDR3 is CASSPGVHGYTF. The DNA for the CDR3 is TGCGCCAGCAGCCCCGGGGTACATGGCTACACCTTC. The chain carries TRBV5-1 and TRBJ1-2; D uncertain. V lost 4 bases to trimming and J lost 6 bases, with 10 bases between them. Looked up from germline, CDR1 is SGHRS and CDR2 is YFSETQ. This CDR3 region has 12 residues.

The rearrangement uses TRBV10-3 and TRBJ1-5; 8 bases fit TRBD1. CDR1 is ENHRY, CDR2 SYGVKD, per germline. J was trimmed by 1 base and V by 3 bases; bases with no gene match: 5. There are 16 residues in the CDR3. CDR3 protein: CAISDRTGQSNQPQHF. The CDR3 DNA reads TGTGCCATCAGTGACCGGACAGGGCAGAGCAATCAGCCCCAGCATTTT.

The gene calls are TRBV11-2 and TRBJ2-3, with 7 bases that match TRBD2. The trim removed 5 bases at V and 1 base at J, leaving 6 bases unmatched. The CDR3 runs to 15 residues. Germline lookup yields CDR1 SGHAT and CDR2 FQNNGV. The CDR3 DNA is TGTGCCAGCAGCGCTGGGGGAGGGCGCACAGATACGCAGTATTTT. Its translation is CASSAGGGRTDTQYF.

Details on this clone: In the same sample, other DNA sequences code for this CDR3. The V and J genes are TRBV5-1 and TRBJ1-3, with D possibly TRBD1 on 5 matching bases. The CDR3 covers 14 residues. Trimming pared 2 bases from V and 0 bases from J, leaving 6 bases between. CDR1 is SGHRS, CDR2 YFSETQ, per germline. As DNA, the CDR3 is TGCGCCAGCAGCTTCGACAGCTCTGGAAACACCATATATTTT. This gives the protein CASSFDSSGNTIYF.

The chain couples TRBV11-3 to TRBJ2-1; tentatively, D is TRBD2 (5 bases). Germline assignment: CDR1 SGHNT and CDR2 YENEEA. This CDR3 comprises 16 residues. Trimming pared 1 base from V and 0 bases from J, leaving 10 bases between. The CDR3 coding sequence is TGTGCCAGCAGCTTAGTATCGGGAACCTCCTACAATGAGCAGTTCTTC. Residues: CASSLVSGTSYNEQFF.

This clone was seen only a few times. The chain has TRBV6-5 and TRBJ1-2; 8 nucleotides line up with TRBD1. CDR1 is MNHEY and CDR2 is SVGAGI in the germline V gene. V was pared by 4 bases and J by 6 bases, with 7 bases of the junction left unmatched. CDR3 length: 14 amino acids. CDR3 amino acids: CASSLDRVEDGYTF. The CDR3 nucleotides read TGTGCCAGCAGTTTGGACAGGGTGGAAGATGGCTACACCTTC.

The chain has TRBV5-1 and TRBJ2-5; 8 bases agree with TRBD2. The CDR3 extends over 12 amino acids. Germline V gene sequence: CDR1 SGHRS, CDR2 YFSETQ. The trim removed 7 bases at V and 5 bases at J, leaving 4 bases unmatched. DNA of the CDR3: TGCGCCAGCCAAGCGGGGGAGGAGACCCAGTACTTC. Translated, it gives CASQAGEETQYF. Filled out from reference TRBV5-1 and TRBJ2-5, the complete variable domain reads KAGVTQTPRYLIKTRGQQVTLSCSPISGHRSVSWYQQTPGQGLQFLFEYFSETQRNKGNFPGRFSGRQFSNSRSEMNVSTLELGDSALYLCASQAGEETQYFGPGTRLLVL.

The chain is built from TRBV19 and TRBJ1-1; 7 nucleotides match TRBD1. The V gene's germline CDR1 is LNHDA and CDR2 SQIVND (reference sequence). The CDR3 has 16 residues. Trimming at V came to 5 bases and at J to 5 bases, leaving 14 bases not matched to a gene. CDR3: CASSFPPGQRITEAFF. The CDR3 DNA reads as TGTGCCAGTAGTTTTCCTCCGGGACAGAGGATTACTGAAGCTTTCTTT.

This chain connects TRBV10-3 to TRBJ2-5; D is perhaps TRBD1 (5 bases). Per the germline V gene, CDR1 is ENHRY and CDR2 is SYGVKD. The CDR3 sequence is 12 residues long. V shed 10 bases and J shed 1 base, with 10 bases lying between them. CDR3 loop: CATKTAQETQYF. CDR3 bases: TGTGCCACTAAGACAGCCCAAGAGACCCAGTACTTC.

The chain recombines TRBV7-9 with TRBJ2-2; D ambiguous. This CDR3 has 17 amino acids. The V end lost 1 base, the J end lost 0 bases, and 12 bases lay between the germline ends. Per germline, CDR1 SEHNR and CDR2 FQNEAQ (reference sequence). The CDR3 coding sequence is TGTGCCAGCAGCTTAGGGCGGCTCGAATCGAACACCGGGGAGCTGTTTTTT. Translating gives CASSLGRLESNTGELFF.

Note on this clone: The same CDR3 also results from other DNA sequences found in this sample. This chain links TRBV11-2 with TRBJ1-5, with 8 bases identical to TRBD1. The CDR3 totals 14 residues. Germline trimming cut 3 bases from V and 6 bases from J; bases unmatched to any gene: 4. Looked up from germline, CDR1 is SGHAT and CDR2 is FQNNGV. The DNA for the CDR3 is TGTGCCAGCAGCTTGGGACAGGTGGGTCAGCCCCAGCATTTT. Its translation is CASSLGQVGQPQHF.

This chain links TRBV19 with TRBJ1-5, with 8 bases aligning to TRBD1. V dropped 1 base and J dropped 2; count of bases not matched to a gene: 10. The germline gives CDR1 LNHDA, CDR2 SQIVND (reference sequence). The CDR3 runs 18 residues. The CDR3 loop is CASSIGLGTGRGNQPQHF. CDR3 coding DNA: TGTGCCAGTAGTATAGGTCTTGGGACAGGTCGCGGCAATCAGCCCCAGCATTTT.

The chain employs TRBV12-5 and TRBJ2-5; D gene unclear. Germline V gene sequence: CDR1 LGHNT, CDR2 FRNRAP. This CDR3 comprises 15 residues. With 6 bases removed from V and 1 base from J, the gap between germline ends came to 15 bases. In nucleotides, the CDR3 is TGTGCTAGTGGACCGAACAGATTGGGCCAAGAGACCCAGTACTTC. It encodes CASGPNRLGQETQYF.

The V call is TRBV29-1, the J call TRBJ2-7; 9 bases agree with TRBD1. The CDR3 runs to 12 residues. Trimming cost V 6 bases and J 2 bases; bases outside gene matches: 2. From germline, CDR1 is SQVTM and CDR2 ANQGSEA. The CDR3 reads CSVYRGPYEQYF. CDR3 nucleotide sequence: TGCAGCGTATACAGGGGGCCCTACGAGCAGTACTTC.

This clone showed up just once. The chain is built from TRBV5-1 and TRBJ1-6, with a possible D match to TRBD1 (5 bases). With 0 bases removed from V and 10 bases from J, the gap between germline ends came to 14 bases. The CDR3 consists of 15 residues. From germline, CDR1 is SGHRS and CDR2 YFSETQ. The CDR3 region is CASSLDPGAVSPLHF. The CDR3 coding sequence is TGCGCCAGCAGCTTGGACCCTGGGGCAGTCTCACCCCTCCACTTT.

This chain uses TRBV3-1 (or the pseudogene TRBV3-2) with TRBJ1-1, with 7 bases identical to TRBD1. The germline V gene has CDR1 LGHDT and CDR2 YNNKEL (reference sequence). Germline trimming cut 4 bases from V and 1 base from J; bases unmatched to any gene: 3. This CDR3 is 14 amino acids long. CDR3 nucleotide sequence: TGTGCCAGCAGCCTGAGACAGGGGAACACTGAAGCTTTCTTT. This gives the protein CASSLRQGNTEAFF.

The gene calls are TRBV5-4 and TRBJ2-3; D remains unclear. Trimming pared 3 bases from V and 0 bases from J, leaving 14 bases between. Germline V gene data show CDR1 as SGHNT and CDR2 as YYREEE (reference sequence). CDR3 length: 16 amino acids. CDR3: CASSSRLESSTDTQYF. CDR3 coding DNA: TGTGCCAGCAGCTCACGACTGGAATCTAGCACAGATACGCAGTATTTT.

The rearrangement uses TRBV19 and TRBJ1-1; D is possibly TRBD1 (5 bases). The CDR3 loop spans 15 amino acids. The V gene lost 5 bases and the J gene lost 1 base, with 14 bases spanning the gap. CDR1 and CDR2 (germline): LNHDA, SQIVND (reference sequence). The CDR3 bases are TGTGCCAGTAGTCTCCCACCCCAGGGGAACACTGAAGCTTTCTTT. Encoded protein: CASSLPPQGNTEAFF.

The rearrangement links TRBV29-1 to TRBJ2-3, with TRBD1 identical over 8 bases. V dropped 4 bases and J dropped 1; count of bases not matched to a gene: 1. The CDR3 covers 13 residues. Germline assignment: CDR1 SQVTM and CDR2 ANQGSEA. CDR3 residues: CSVARGRTDTQYF. In DNA, the CDR3 is TGCAGCGTTGCCAGGGGGCGCACAGATACGCAGTATTTT.

This chain connects TRBV7-9 to TRBJ1-2; TRBD1 aligns across 11 bases. V gave up 5 bases and J gave up 5 bases; unmatched junction bases: 7. The CDR3 is 15 amino acids. Germline V gene sequence: CDR1 SEHNR, CDR2 FQNEAQ (reference sequence). The CDR3 nucleotides read TGTGCCAGCAGCCCGGGACAGGGGGAGGCTTATGGCTACACCTTC. Translating gives CASSPGQGEAYGYTF.

The chain's CDR3 is CARTVANYGYTF. As DNA, the CDR3 is TGCGCCAGGACAGTCGCTAACTATGGCTACACCTTC. This chain joins TRBV10-1 and TRBJ1-2; D is possibly TRBD1 (5 bases). The CDR3 consists of 12 residues. Trimming took off 9 bases at V and 0 bases at J, with 8 bases between the two ends. Germline values: CDR1 WNHNN, CDR2 SYGVQD (reference sequence).

This clone came up a few times. The chain uses TRBV7-2 and TRBJ1-4; 7 bases are shared with TRBD1. This CDR3 region has 15 residues. Germline V gene data show CDR1 as SGHTA and CDR2 as FQGNSA. With V trimmed by 3 bases and J by 1 base, 2 bases remained unmatched. The DNA for the CDR3 is TGTGCCAGCAGCTTCAGACAGGGAACTAATGAAAAACTGTTTTTT. This gives the protein CASSFRQGTNEKLFF.

The chain joins TRBV28 to TRBJ1-1; 8 bases fit TRBD1. The CDR3 covers 14 residues. Germline-derived CDR1 and CDR2 are MDHEN and SYDVKM. The J segment lost 1 base and the V segment lost 7 bases, leaving 5 bases of the junction unmatched. This CDR3 reads CASKQGDQNTEAFF. CDR3 bases: TGTGCCAGCAAACAGGGGGATCAGAACACTGAAGCTTTCTTT.

This clone was recorded once. J is TRBJ2-1 and V is TRBV29-1, with TRBD1 matching 10 bases. The V and J ends lost 6 bases and 4 bases, in that order; junction bases with no gene match: 12. Germline V gene sequence: CDR1 SQVTM, CDR2 ANQGSEA. The CDR3 is made up of 16 amino acids. The DNA for the CDR3 is TGCAGCGTCCCCGGGACAGGGGCACCTACATACAATGAGCAGTTCTTC. Protein: CSVPGTGAPTYNEQFF.

The rearrangement links TRBV18 to TRBJ1-5, with TRBD1 matching 11 bases. V gave up 0 bases and J gave up 7 bases; unmatched junction bases: 2. The CDR3 runs to 15 residues. Germline lookup yields CDR1 KGHSH and CDR2 LQKENI. The DNA for the CDR3 is TGTGCCAGCTCACCACCCGGGACAGGGGGGCAGCCCCAGCATTTT. Its protein is CASSPPGTGGQPQHF.

The chain is built from TRBV11-2 and TRBJ1-1; D not resolved. V gave up 3 bases and J gave up 3 bases, with 11 bases separating them. Germline CDR1 and CDR2: SGHAT and FQNNGV. The CDR3 covers 14 residues. The chain's CDR3 is CASSFTNADTEAFF. The CDR3 bases are TGTGCCAGCAGCTTTACCAACGCAGACACTGAAGCTTTCTTT.

This chain connects TRBV11-2 to TRBJ2-7, with TRBD2 identical over 14 bases. CDR3 size: 14 residues. Germline V gene lookup returns CDR1 SGHAT and CDR2 FQNNGV. Trimming removed 5 bases from V and 8 bases from J; junction bases left unmatched: 5. The DNA of the CDR3 is TGTGCCAGCAGCATGGGACTAGCGGGGGCCCAGCAGTACTTC. As protein: CASSMGLAGAQQYF.

V and J are TRBV19 and TRBJ1-6, with 7 bases lining up with TRBD1. J gave up 10 bases and V 7 bases, and 10 bases lay outside the gene matches. This CDR3 spans 14 amino acids. Germline V gene lookup returns CDR1 LNHDA and CDR2 SQIVND (reference sequence). CDR3 bases: TGTGCCAGTACGACGACAGGGACTTTGTCACCCCTCCACTTT. Its translation: CASTTTGTLSPLHF. Full variable domain (missing parts from reference TRBV19 and TRBJ1-6): DGGITQSPKYLFRKEGQNVTLSCEQNLNHDAMYWYRQDPGQGLRLIYYSQIVNDFQKGDIAEGYSVSREKKESFPLTVTSAQKNPTAFYLCASTTTGTLSPLHFGNGTRLTVT.